This paragraph reports one T cell receptor beta chain. Germline CDR1 reads DFQATT; CDR2 reads SNEGSKA (reference sequence). The junction had 13 bases not matched to a gene; V was cut back by 3 bases and J by 3 bases. CDR3 length: 17 residues. Unique molecular identifiers were built into the TCRbeta library. TCRdb reanalysed the PCR reads using MiXCR and keeps one entry per CDR3 protein. The sample consists of some 500,000 distinct CDR3 sequences, roughly 33% of them appearing once. These data are taken from a study of T-cell reconstitution after alpha-beta-depleted transplantation in children. J is TRBJ2-1 and V is TRBV20-1; 8 bases map to TRBD2. This receptor was identified in a human donor who donated a stem cell graft to a child with aplastic anemia. Specimen: PBMCs from the stem cell graft donor, collected from the stem cell graft. Here the CDR3 DNA reads TGCAGTGCTAGGAGGCTAGCGGGCGTGGGGGGCTACAATGAGCAGTTCTTC. Translated: CSARRLAGVGGYNEQFF.